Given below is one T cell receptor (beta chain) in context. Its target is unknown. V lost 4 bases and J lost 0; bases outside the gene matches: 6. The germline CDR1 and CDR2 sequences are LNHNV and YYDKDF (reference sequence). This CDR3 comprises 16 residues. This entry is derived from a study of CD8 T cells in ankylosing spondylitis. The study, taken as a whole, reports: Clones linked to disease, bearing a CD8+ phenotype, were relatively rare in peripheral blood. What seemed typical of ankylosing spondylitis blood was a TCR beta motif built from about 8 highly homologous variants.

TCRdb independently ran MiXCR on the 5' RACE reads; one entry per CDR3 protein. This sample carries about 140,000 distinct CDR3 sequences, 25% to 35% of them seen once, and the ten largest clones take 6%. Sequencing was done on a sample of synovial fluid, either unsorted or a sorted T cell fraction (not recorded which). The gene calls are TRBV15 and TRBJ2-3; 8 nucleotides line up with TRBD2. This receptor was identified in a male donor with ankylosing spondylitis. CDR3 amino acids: CATSIQLAASTDTQYF. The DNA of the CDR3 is TGTGCCACCAGCATCCAACTAGCGGCTAGCACAGATACGCAGTATTTT.